This T cell receptor (beta chain) was identified in a study of blood T cell repertoires in COVID-19. For the study at large: The study drew acute and convalescent COVID-19 samples from the United States, Italy and Spain.

V lost 5 bases, J lost 7 bases, and 8 bases stayed unmatched. Germline CDR1 is SQVTM and CDR2 is ANQGSEA. The CDR3 has 13 amino acids. This clone has more than one count but fewer than ten. The repertoire was sequenced with immunoSEQ multiplex PCR; TCRdb's copy has only in-frame clones and lacks some. The sample includes 45,000 to 55,000 clones, roughly 89% seen only once; the top ten take roughly 1.4%. The TCR comes from a man in his forties or fifties with acute or convalescent COVID-19. The chain employs TRBV29-1 and TRBJ1-5; 7 positions agree with TRBD1. Source material: peripheral blood. The CDR3 is CSVSGGSEQPQHF. In nucleotides, the CDR3 is TGCAGCGTTTCAGGGGGAAGCGAGCAGCCCCAGCATTTT.